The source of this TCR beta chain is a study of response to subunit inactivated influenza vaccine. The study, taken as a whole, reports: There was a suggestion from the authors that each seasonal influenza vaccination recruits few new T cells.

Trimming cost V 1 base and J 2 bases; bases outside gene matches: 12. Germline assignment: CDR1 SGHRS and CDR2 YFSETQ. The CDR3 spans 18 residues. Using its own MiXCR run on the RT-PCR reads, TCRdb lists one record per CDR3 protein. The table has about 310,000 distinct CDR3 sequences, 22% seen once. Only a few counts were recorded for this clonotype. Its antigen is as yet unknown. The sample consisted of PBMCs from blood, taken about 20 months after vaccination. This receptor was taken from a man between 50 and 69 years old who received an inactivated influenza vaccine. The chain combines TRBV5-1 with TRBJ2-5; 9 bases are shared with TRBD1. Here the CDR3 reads CASSLMQTGGGRQETQYF. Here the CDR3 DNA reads TGCGCCAGCAGCTTGATGCAAACAGGGGGCGGAAGGCAAGAGACCCAGTACTTC. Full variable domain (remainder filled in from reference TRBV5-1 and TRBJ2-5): KAGVTQTPRYLIKTRGQQVTLSCSPISGHRSVSWYQQTPGQGLQFLFEYFSETQRNKGNFPGRFSGRQFSNSRSEMNVSTLELGDSALYLCASSLMQTGGGRQETQYFGPGTRLLVL.